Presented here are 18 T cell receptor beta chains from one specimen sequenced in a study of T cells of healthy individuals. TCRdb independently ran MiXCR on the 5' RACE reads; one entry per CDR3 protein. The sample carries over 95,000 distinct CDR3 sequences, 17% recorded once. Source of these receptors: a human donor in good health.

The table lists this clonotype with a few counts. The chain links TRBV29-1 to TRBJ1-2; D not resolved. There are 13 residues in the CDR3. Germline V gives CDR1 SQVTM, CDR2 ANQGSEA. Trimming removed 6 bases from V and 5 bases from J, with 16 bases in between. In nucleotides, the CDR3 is TGCAGCGTGGGCACCTACCAAGGATATGGCTACACCTTC. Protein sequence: CSVGTYQGYGYTF. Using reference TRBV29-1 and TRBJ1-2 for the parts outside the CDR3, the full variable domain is SAVISQKPSRDICQRGTSLTIQCQVDSQVTMMFWYRQQPGQSLTLIATANQGSEATYESGFVIDKFPISRPNLTFSTLTVSNMSPEDSSIYLCSVGTYQGYGYTFGSGTRLTVV.

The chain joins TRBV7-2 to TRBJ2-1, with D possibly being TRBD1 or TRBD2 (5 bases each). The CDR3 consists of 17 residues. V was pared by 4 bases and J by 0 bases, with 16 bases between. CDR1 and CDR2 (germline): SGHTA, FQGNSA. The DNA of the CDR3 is TGTGCCAGCAGCTCCCGAGGGGCCCCCGGCTCCTACAATGAGCAGTTCTTC. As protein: CASSSRGAPGSYNEQFF.

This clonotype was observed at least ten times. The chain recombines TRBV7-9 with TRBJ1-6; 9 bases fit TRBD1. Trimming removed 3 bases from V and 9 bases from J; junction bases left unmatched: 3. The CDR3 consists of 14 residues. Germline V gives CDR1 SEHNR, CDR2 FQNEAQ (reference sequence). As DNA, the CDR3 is TGTGCCAGCAGCTTGGAGACAGGGGGTTCACCCCTCCACTTT. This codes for CASSLETGGSPLHF.

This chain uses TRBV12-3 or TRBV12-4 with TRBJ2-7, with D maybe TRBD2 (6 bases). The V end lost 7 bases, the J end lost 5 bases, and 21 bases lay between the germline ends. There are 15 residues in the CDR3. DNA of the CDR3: TGTGCCAGCACTCCCTTAGGAGGGACTGCAAACGAGCAGTACTTC. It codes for CASTPLGGTANEQYF.

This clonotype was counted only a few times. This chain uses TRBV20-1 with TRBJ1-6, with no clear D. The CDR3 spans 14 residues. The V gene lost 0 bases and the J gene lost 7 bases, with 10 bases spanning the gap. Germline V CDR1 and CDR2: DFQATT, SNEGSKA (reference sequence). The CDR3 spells CSARDWAPNSPLHF. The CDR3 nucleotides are TGCAGTGCTAGAGATTGGGCTCCGAATTCACCCCTCCACTTT.

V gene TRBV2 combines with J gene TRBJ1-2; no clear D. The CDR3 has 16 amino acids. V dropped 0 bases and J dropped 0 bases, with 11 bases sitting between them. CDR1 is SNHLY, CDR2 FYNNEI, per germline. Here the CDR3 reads CASSEARLAANYGYTF. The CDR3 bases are TGTGCCAGCAGTGAAGCGCGGCTAGCGGCTAACTATGGCTACACCTTC.

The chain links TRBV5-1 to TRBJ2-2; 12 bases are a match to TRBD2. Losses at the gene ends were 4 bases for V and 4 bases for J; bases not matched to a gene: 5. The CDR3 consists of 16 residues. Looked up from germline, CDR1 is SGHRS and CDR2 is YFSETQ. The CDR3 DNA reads TGCGCCAGCAGCCCACTAGCGGGGGGATTCACCGGGGAGCTGTTTTTT. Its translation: CASSPLAGGFTGELFF. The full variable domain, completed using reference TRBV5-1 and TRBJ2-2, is KAGVTQTPRYLIKTRGQQVTLSCSPISGHRSVSWYQQTPGQGLQFLFEYFSETQRNKGNFPGRFSGRQFSNSRSEMNVSTLELGDSALYLCASSPLAGGFTGELFFGEGSRLTVL.

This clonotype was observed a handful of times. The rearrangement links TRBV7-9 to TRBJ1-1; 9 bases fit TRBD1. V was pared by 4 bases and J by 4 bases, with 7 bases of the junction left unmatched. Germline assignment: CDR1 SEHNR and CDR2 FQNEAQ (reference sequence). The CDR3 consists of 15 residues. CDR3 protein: CASSSGTGLGTEAFF. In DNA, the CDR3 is TGTGCCAGCAGCTCGGGGACAGGGTTGGGCACTGAAGCTTTCTTT. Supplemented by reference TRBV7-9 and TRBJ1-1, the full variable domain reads DTGVSQNPRHKITKRGQNVTFRCDPISEHNRLYWYRQTLGQGPEFLTYFQNEAQLEKSRLLSDRFSAERPKGSFSTLEIQRTEQGDSAMYLCASSSGTGLGTEAFFGQGTRLTVV.

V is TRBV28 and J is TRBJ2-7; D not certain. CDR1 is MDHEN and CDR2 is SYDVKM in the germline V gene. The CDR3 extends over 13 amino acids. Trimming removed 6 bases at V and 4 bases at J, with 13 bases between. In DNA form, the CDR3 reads TGTGCCAGCAGCCTAACGCTCGGGTACGAGCAGTACTTC. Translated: CASSLTLGYEQYF.

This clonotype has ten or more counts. The CDR3 DNA sequence: TGTGCCAGCAGTTCTAGCACAGATACGCAGTATTTT. Translation gives CASSSSTDTQYF. V is TRBV11-1 and J is TRBJ2-3; D not certain. Germline V gene sequence: CDR1 SGHAT, CDR2 FQDESV (reference sequence). V lost 6 bases to trimming and J lost 0 bases, with 4 bases between them. The CDR3 contains 12 residues.

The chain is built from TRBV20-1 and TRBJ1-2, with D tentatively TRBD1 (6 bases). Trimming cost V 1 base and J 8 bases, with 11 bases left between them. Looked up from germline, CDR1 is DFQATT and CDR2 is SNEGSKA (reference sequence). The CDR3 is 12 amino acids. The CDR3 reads CSARVGARGYTF. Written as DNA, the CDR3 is TGCAGTGCTAGAGTGGGGGCACGGGGCTACACCTTC.

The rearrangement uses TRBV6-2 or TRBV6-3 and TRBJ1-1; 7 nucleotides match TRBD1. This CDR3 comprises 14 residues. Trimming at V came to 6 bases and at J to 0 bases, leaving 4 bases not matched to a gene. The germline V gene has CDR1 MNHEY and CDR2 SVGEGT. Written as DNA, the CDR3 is TGTGCCAGCAGAACGGGACAGATGAACACTGAAGCTTTCTTT. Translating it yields CASRTGQMNTEAFF.

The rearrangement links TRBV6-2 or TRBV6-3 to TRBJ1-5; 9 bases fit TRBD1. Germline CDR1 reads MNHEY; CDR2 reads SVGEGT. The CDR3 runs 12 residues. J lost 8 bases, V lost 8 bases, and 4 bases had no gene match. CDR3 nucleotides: TGTGCCAGCGGGACAGGGCGGGAGCCCCAGCATTTT. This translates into CASGTGREPQHF.

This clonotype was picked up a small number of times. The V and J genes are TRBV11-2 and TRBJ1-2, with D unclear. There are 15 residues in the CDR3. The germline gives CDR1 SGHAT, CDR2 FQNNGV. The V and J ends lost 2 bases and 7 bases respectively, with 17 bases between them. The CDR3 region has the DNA TGTGCCAGCAGCTTAAGCACGCGGATGACGATTGGCTACACCTTC. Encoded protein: CASSLSTRMTIGYTF. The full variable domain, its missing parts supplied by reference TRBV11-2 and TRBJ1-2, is EAGVAQSPRYKIIEKRQSVAFWCNPISGHATLYWYQQILGQGPKLLIQFQNNGVVDDSQLPKDRFSAERLKGVDSTLKIQPAKLEDSAVYLCASSLSTRMTIGYTFGSGTRLTVV.

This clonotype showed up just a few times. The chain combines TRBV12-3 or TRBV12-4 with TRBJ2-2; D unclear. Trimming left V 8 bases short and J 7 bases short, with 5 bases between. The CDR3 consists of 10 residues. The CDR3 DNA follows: TGTGCCAGCTGGCTCGGGGAGCTGTTTTTT. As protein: CASWLGELFF.

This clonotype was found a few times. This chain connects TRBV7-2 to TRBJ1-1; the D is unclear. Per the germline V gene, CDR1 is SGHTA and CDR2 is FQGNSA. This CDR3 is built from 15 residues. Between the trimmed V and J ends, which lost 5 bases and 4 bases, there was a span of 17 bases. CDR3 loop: CASSPLIGSPTEAFF. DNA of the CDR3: TGTGCCAGCAGCCCTCTGATAGGGAGCCCCACTGAAGCTTTCTTT.

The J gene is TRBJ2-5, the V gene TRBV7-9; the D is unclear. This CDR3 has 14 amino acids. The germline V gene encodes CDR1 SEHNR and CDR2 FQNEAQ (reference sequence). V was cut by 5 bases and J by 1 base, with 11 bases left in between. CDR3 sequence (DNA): TGTGCCAGCAGCCCCGAGACGTCCCAAGAGACCCAGTACTTC. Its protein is CASSPETSQETQYF.

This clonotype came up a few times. CDR3 in DNA: TGTGCCAGCAGCTTCCACACAGATACGCAGTATTTT. Residues: CASSFHTDTQYF. The genes are TRBV7-2 and TRBJ2-3; D gene uncertain. V lost 3 bases and J lost 2, with 3 bases in between. This CDR3 has 12 residues. CDR1 is SGHTA and CDR2 is FQGNSA in the germline V gene.